The rows below give T cell receptor beta chains drawn from one sample of a study of Ad26.COV2.S vaccination and SARS-CoV-2 variants. TCRdb keeps only in-frame clones here, not all; method: immunoSEQ multiplex PCR. Seen here are about 480,000 clones, 87% observed once, and the top ten hold roughly 13%. Sequencing was performed on peripheral blood, taken in a trial of Ad26.COV2.S vaccine versus placebo. These receptors all stem from a person aged 18 to 59 who received the Ad26.COV2.S COVID-19 vaccine or a placebo. Each CDR3 is given with its conserved first and last residue. D genes are given only for firm matches. The size of a clone is reported for some rows only, either as once, few or many, or as a class for expanded clones.

v_gene: TRBV7-9; j_gene: TRBJ2-2; abundance: .; d_gene: TRBD1; CDR3aa: CASSSGQGWTGELFF; CDR3nt: TGTGCCAGCAGCTCGGGACAGGGTTGGACCGGGGAGCTGTTTTTT
v_gene: TRBV5-6; j_gene: TRBJ1-2; abundance: once; d_gene: .; CDR3aa: CASSVDRNYGYTF; CDR3nt: TGTGCCAGCAGCGTCGACAGGAACTATGGCTACACCTTC
v_gene: TRBV29-1; j_gene: TRBJ2-7; abundance: .; d_gene: .; CDR3aa: CSVAPGRGSYEQYF; CDR3nt: TGCAGCGTTGCGCCCGGGCGCGGCTCCTACGAGCAGTACTTC
v_gene: TRBV30; j_gene: TRBJ1-4; abundance: .; d_gene: TRBD1; CDR3aa: CAWSSGTGKMRGEKLFF; CDR3nt: TGTGCCTGGAGTTCCGGGACAGGGAAAATGAGAGGTGAAAAACTGTTTTTT
v_gene: TRBV10-3; j_gene: TRBJ2-7; abundance: .; d_gene: TRBD1; CDR3aa: CAISAGTGRGEQYF; CDR3nt: TGTGCCATCAGTGCCGGGACAGGGCGTGGGGAGCAGTACTTC
v_gene: TRBV9; j_gene: TRBJ2-1; abundance: .; d_gene: TRBD2; CDR3aa: CASSVGVAGGGYNEQFF; CDR3nt: TGTGCCAGCAGCGTAGGTGTAGCGGGAGGAGGATACAATGAGCAGTTCTTC
v_gene: TRBV7-2; j_gene: TRBJ2-3; abundance: once; d_gene: .; CDR3aa: CASSPVGGDTQYF; CDR3nt: TGTGCCAGCAGCCCCGTAGGCGGGGATACGCAGTATTTT
v_gene: TRBV5-1; j_gene: TRBJ1-6; abundance: .; d_gene: TRBD1; CDR3aa: CASRVGTGSNSPLHF; CDR3nt: TGCGCCAGCCGGGTCGGGACAGGTTCTAATTCACCCCTCCACTTT
v_gene: TRBV19; j_gene: TRBJ1-1; abundance: .; d_gene: TRBD1; CDR3aa: CASNPGGSTEAFF; CDR3nt: TGTGCCAGTAACCCAGGGGGGAGCACTGAAGCTTTCTTT
v_gene: TRBV28; j_gene: TRBJ1-4; abundance: .; d_gene: TRBD1; CDR3aa: CSAGGQGREKLFF; CDR3nt: TGTTCCGCCGGGGGACAGGGACGCGAAAAACTGTTTTTT
v_gene: TRBV19; j_gene: TRBJ2-1; abundance: .; d_gene: .; CDR3aa: CASSIGGLAVVGSYNEQFF; CDR3nt: TGTGCCAGTAGTATTGGTGGATTAGCGGTAGTAGGCTCCTACAATGAGCAGTTCTTC
v_gene: TRBV6-2/TRBV6-3; j_gene: TRBJ1-2; abundance: .; d_gene: .; CDR3aa: CASSPGFYGYTF; CDR3nt: TGTGCCAGCAGTCCGGGGTTCTATGGCTACACCTTC
v_gene: TRBV7-6; j_gene: TRBJ2-3; abundance: .; d_gene: TRBD2; CDR3aa: CASTPRIAGYMDTQYF; CDR3nt: TGTGCCAGCACCCCGAGGATAGCGGGATATATGGATACGCAGTATTTT
v_gene: TRBV6-7; j_gene: TRBJ1-4; abundance: .; d_gene: .; CDR3aa: CASSYGMGNQREKLFF; CDR3nt: TGTGCCAGCAGTTACGGGATGGGGAATCAACGGGAAAAACTGTTTTTT
v_gene: TRBV24-1; j_gene: TRBJ1-2; abundance: .; d_gene: .; CDR3aa: CATSDFSRGLGGYTF; CDR3nt: TGTGCCACCAGTGATTTTTCCCGGGGCTTGGGCGGCTACACCTTC
v_gene: TRBV6-5; j_gene: TRBJ1-3; abundance: .; d_gene: .; CDR3aa: CASTDQRSGNTIYF; CDR3nt: TGTGCCAGCACCGATCAGCGCTCTGGAAACACCATATATTTT
v_gene: TRBV7-2; j_gene: TRBJ1-5; abundance: .; d_gene: .; CDR3aa: CASSVRGNQPQHF; CDR3nt: TGTGCCAGCAGCGTGAGGGGCAATCAGCCCCAGCATTTT
v_gene: TRBV5-4; j_gene: TRBJ1-1; abundance: .; d_gene: TRBD1; CDR3aa: CASSPRDRRAEAFF; CDR3nt: TGTGCCAGCAGCCCCCGGGACAGAAGAGCTGAAGCTTTCTTT
v_gene: TRBV2; j_gene: TRBJ1-2; abundance: .; d_gene: .; CDR3aa: CASSRPTANYGYTF; CDR3nt: TGTGCCAGCAGTCGCCCCACAGCTAACTATGGCTACACCTTC
v_gene: TRBV5-4; j_gene: TRBJ2-7; abundance: .; d_gene: .; CDR3aa: CASSLGTRLGGKGDF; CDR3nt: TGTGCCAGCAGCTTGGGCACAAGGCTCGGGGGAAAGGGGGACTTC
v_gene: TRBV6-2/TRBV6-3; j_gene: TRBJ1-1; abundance: once; d_gene: .; CDR3aa: CASSQRQFRMNTEAFF; CDR3nt: TGTGCCAGCAGTCAGCGACAGTTTAGGATGAACACTGAAGCTTTCTTT
v_gene: TRBV4-3; j_gene: TRBJ1-2; abundance: .; d_gene: .; CDR3aa: CASSQDTGYDYGYTF; CDR3nt: TGCGCCAGCAGCCAAGACACGGGATACGACTATGGCTACACCTTC
v_gene: TRBV19; j_gene: TRBJ2-3; abundance: .; d_gene: TRBD2; CDR3aa: CASSMGWTSGQPTDTQYF; CDR3nt: TGTGCCAGTAGTATGGGGTGGACTAGCGGTCAACCCACAGATACGCAGTATTTT
v_gene: TRBV7-9; j_gene: TRBJ2-5; abundance: .; d_gene: .; CDR3aa: CASSLEARETQYF; CDR3nt: TGTGCCAGCAGCTTAGAGGCACGAGAGACCCAGTACTTC